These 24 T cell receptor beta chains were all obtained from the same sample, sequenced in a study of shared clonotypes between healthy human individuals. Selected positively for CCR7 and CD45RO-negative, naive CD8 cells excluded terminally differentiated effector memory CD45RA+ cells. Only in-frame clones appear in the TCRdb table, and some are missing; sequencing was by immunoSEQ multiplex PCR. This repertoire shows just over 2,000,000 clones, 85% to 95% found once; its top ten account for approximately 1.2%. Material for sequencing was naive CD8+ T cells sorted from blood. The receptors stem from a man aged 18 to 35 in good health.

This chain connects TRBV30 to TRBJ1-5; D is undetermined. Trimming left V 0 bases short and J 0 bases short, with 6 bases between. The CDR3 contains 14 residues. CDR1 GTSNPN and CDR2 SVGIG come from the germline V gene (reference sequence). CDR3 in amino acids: CAWSVVSSNQPQHF. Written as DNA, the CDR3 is TGTGCCTGGAGTGTAGTTAGTAGCAATCAGCCCCAGCATTTT.

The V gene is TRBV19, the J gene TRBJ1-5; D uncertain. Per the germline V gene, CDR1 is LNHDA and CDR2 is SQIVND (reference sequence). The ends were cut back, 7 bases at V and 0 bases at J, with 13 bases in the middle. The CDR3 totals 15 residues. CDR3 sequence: CASNAAGYSNQPQHF. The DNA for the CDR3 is TGTGCCAGTAATGCGGCGGGCTATAGCAATCAGCCCCAGCATTTT.

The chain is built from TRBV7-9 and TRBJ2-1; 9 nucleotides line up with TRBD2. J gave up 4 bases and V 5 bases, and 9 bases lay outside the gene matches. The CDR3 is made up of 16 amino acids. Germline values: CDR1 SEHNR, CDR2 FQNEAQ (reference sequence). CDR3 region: CASSRDPLAGYNEQFF. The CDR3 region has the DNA TGTGCCAGCAGCCGAGACCCCCTAGCGGGATACAATGAGCAGTTCTTC.

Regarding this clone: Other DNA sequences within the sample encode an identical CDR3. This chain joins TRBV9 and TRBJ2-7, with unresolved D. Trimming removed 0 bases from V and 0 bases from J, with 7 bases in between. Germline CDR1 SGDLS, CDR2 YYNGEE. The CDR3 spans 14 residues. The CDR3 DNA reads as TGTGCCAGCAGCGTAGACTCCTCCTCCTACGAGCAGTACTTC. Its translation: CASSVDSSSYEQYF.

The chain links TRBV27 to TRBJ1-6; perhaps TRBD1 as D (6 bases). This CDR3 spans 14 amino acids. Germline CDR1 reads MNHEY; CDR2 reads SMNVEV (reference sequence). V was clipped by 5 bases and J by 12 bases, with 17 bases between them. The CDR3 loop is CASSHGQSLGPLHF. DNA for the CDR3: TGTGCCAGCAGTCACGGACAGTCCCTAGGACCCCTCCACTTT.

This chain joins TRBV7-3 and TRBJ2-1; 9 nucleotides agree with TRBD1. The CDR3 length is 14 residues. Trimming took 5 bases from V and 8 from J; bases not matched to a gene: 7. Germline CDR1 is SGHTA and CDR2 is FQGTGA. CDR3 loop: CASSLWDREDEQFF. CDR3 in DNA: TGTGCCAGCAGCCTCTGGGACAGGGAGGATGAGCAGTTCTTC. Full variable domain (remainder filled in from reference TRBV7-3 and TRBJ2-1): GAGVSQTPSNKVTEKGKYVELRCDPISGHTALYWYRQSLGQGPEFLIYFQGTGAADDSGLPNDRFFAVRPEGSVSTLKIQRTERGDSAVYLCASSLWDREDEQFFGPGTRLTVL.

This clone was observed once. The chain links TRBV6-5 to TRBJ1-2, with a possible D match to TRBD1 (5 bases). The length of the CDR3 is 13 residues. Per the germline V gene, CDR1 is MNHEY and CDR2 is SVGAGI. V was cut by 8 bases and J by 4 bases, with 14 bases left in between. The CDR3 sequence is CASSRTRSYGYTF. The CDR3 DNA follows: TGTGCCAGCTCCCGGACACGCTCCTATGGCTACACCTTC.

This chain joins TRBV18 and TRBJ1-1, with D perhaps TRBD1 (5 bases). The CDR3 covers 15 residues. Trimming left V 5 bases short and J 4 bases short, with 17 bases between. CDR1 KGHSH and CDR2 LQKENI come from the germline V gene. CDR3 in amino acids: CASSEGRSVGTEAFF. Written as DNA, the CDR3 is TGTGCCAGCTCAGAGGGGCGCAGTGTTGGCACTGAAGCTTTCTTT.

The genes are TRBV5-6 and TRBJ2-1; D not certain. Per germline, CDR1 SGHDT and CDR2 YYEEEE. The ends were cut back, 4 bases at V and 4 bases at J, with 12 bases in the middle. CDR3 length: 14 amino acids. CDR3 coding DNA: TGTGCCAGCAGCCAACTCTTAGAATACAATGAGCAGTTCTTC. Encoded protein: CASSQLLEYNEQFF. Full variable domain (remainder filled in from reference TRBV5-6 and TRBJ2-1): DAGVTQSPTHLIKTRGQQVTLRCSPKSGHDTVSWYQQALGQGPQFIFQYYEEEERQRGNFPDRFSGHQFPNYSSELNVNALLLGDSALYLCASSQLLEYNEQFFGPGTRLTVL.

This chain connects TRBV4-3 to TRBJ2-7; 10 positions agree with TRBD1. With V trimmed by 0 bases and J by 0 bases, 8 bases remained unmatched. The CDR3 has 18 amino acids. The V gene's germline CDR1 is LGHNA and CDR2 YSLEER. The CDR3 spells CASSQEKGQGESSYEQYF. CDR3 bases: TGCGCCAGCAGCCAAGAAAAAGGACAGGGGGAAAGCTCCTACGAGCAGTACTTC.

CDR3 nucleotide sequence: TGTGCCAGCACCCCGACCGGTTGGGGTGGCACAGATACGCAGTATTTT. It specifies CASTPTGWGGTDTQYF. This chain links TRBV7-8 with TRBJ2-3; D gene uncertain. Germline-derived CDR1 and CDR2 are SGHVS and FQNEAQ. Trimming shortened V by 7 bases and J by 1 base, and 18 bases separated the two germline ends. The CDR3 is 16 amino acids.

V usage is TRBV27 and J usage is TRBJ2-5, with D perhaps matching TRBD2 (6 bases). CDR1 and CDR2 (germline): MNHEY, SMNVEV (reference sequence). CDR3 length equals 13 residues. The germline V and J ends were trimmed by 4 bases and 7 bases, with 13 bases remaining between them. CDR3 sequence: CASSSAPGGTQYF. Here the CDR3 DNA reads TGTGCCAGCAGTTCAGCGCCCGGGGGGACCCAGTACTTC.

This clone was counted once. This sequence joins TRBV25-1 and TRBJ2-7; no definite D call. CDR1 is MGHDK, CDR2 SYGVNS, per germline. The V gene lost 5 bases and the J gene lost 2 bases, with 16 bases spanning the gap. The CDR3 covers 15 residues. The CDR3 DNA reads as TGTGCCAGCAGTCTCGGAGAGTCTTTGGCCTACGAGCAGTACTTC. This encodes CASSLGESLAYEQYF.

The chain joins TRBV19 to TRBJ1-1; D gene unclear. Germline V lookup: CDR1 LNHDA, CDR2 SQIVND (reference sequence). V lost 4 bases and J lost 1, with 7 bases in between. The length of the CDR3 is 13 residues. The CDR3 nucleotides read TGTGCCAGTAGTACCGCAGGGAACACTGAAGCTTTCTTT. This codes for CASSTAGNTEAFF.

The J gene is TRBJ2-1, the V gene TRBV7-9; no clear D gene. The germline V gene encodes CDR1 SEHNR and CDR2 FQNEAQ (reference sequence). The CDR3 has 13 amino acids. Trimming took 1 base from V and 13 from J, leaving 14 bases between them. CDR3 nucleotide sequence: TGTGCCAGCAGCTTAGGGCTCCAATACGAACAGTTCTTC. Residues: CASSLGLQYEQFF.

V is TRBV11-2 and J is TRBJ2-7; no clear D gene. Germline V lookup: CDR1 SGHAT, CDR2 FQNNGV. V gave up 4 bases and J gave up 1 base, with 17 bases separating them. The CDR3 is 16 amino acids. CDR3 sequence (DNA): TGTGCCAGCAGCTCCCCCGCCACCGACCCATCCTACGAGCAGTACTTC. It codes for CASSSPATDPSYEQYF.

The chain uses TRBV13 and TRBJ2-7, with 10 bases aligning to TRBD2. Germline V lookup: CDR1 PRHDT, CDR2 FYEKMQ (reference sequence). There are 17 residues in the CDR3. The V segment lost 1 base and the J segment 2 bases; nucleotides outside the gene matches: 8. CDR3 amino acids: CASSLDLSSGGAYEQYF. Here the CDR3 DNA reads TGTGCCAGCAGCTTAGACCTTTCTAGCGGGGGAGCCTACGAGCAGTACTTC.

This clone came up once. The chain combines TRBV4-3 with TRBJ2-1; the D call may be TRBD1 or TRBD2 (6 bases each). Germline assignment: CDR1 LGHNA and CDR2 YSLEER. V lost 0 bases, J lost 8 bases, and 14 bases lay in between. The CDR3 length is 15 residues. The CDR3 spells CASSQDYARGDEQFF. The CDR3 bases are TGCGCCAGCAGCCAAGATTACGCTAGGGGGGATGAGCAGTTCTTC.

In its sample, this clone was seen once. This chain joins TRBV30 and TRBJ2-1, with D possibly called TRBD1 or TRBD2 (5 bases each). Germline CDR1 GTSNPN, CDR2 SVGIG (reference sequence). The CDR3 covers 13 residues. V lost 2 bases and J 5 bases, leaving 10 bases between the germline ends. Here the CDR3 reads CAWSLGVHNEQFF. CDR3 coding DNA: TGTGCCTGGAGTCTGGGGGTACACAATGAGCAGTTCTTC. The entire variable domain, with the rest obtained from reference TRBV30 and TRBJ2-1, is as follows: SQTIHQWPATLVQPVGSPLSLECTVEGTSNPNLYWYRQAAGRGLQLLFYSVGIGQISSEVPQNLSASRPQDRQFILSSKKLLLSDSGFYLCAWSLGVHNEQFFGPGTRLTVL.

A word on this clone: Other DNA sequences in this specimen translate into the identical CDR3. CDR3 amino acids: CASSLGTGYSNQPQHF. DNA of the CDR3: TGTGCCAGCAGTTTAGGGACAGGTTATAGCAATCAGCCCCAGCATTTT. The gene calls are TRBV27 and TRBJ1-5; 8 positions agree with TRBD1. The CDR3 is made up of 16 amino acids. The ends lost 2 bases at V and 0 bases at J; junction bases unmatched: 3. Germline values: CDR1 MNHEY, CDR2 SMNVEV (reference sequence).

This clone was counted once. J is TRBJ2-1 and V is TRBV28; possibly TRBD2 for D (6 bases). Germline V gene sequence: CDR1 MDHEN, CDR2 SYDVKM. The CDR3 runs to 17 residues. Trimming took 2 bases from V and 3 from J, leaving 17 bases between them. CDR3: CASSLLVPGDLYNEQFF. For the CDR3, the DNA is TGTGCCAGCAGTTTACTGGTACCGGGAGACCTCTACAATGAGCAGTTCTTC.

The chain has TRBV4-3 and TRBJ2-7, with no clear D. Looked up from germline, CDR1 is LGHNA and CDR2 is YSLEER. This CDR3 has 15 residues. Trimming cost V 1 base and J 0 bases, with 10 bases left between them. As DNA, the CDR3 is TGCGCCAGCAGCCAAGCGGTGGAAAGCTCCTACGAGCAGTACTTC. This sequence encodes CASSQAVESSYEQYF.

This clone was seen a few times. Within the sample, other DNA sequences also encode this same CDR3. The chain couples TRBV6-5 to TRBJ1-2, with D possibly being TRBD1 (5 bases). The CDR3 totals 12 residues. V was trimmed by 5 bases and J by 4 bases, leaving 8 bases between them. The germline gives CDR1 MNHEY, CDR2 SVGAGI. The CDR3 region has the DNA TGTGCCAGCAGTCCCGGGACCTATGGCTACACCTTC. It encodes CASSPGTYGYTF.

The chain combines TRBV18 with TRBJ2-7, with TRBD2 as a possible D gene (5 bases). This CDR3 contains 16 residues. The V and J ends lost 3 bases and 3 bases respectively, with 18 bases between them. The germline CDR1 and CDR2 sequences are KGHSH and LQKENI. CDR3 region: CASSPITSGEYYEQYF. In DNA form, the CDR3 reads TGTGCCAGCTCACCCATAACTAGTGGAGAGTACTACGAGCAGTACTTC.